The entry below gives a single TCR beta chain sequence along with its context. Its cognate antigen is unknown. The data were obtained in a study of T-cell memory formation after mild COVID-19. General study points: For contracting clones, CD4+ ones sat mainly in CM and EM, CD8+ in EMRA.

5'RACE with constant-segment primers yielded barcoded, UMI-tagged TCR alpha and TCR beta cDNA libraries. TCRdb reprocessed the 5' RACE reads with MiXCR, giving one entry per CDR3 protein. The table records more than 350,000 distinct CDR3 sequences, 16% of them present only once. Trimming stripped 6 bases from V and 4 bases from J, with 7 bases between. CDR3 size: 12 residues. Germline lookup yields CDR1 LNHDA and CDR2 SQIVND (reference sequence). The source is a young man who had mild COVID-19 (a few samples of this study predate the infection). Cell type and time point are not known. The specimen was PBMCs or a T cell subset sorted from them (not recorded which). The chain is built from TRBV19 and TRBJ2-1; D call uncertain. In DNA, the CDR3 is TGTGCCAGTAGATCAGATTACAATGAGCAGTTCTTC. It translates to CASRSDYNEQFF.